This paragraph reports one T cell receptor (beta chain). No cognate antigen has been identified for it. Per-base quality was not reported, and no clone a single base away is much larger than it. The data derive from a study of blood T cell repertoires in COVID-19 (dated by TCRdb to between 2020 and 2021). The study in broad terms: Samples covering the acute and convalescent phases of COVID-19 were provided by collaborators in the United States, Italy and Spain. The material from the prospective study consisted of cDNA or gDNA derived from T cells, B-cell-depleted T cells, or PBMCs. The dataset comprised deeply sampled blood TCRbeta repertoires from subjects exposed to, actively infected with, or recovered from COVID-19. The repertoires were made available in a free public database intended to serve as a resource for research on the immune response to SARS-CoV-2. Samples were obtained from the ongoing ImmuneRACE study (first 160 participants) and from 1,000 to 1,500 subjects provided by 6 global collaborators. Nearly every sample came with metadata listing a de-identified subject ID, COVID-19 status, age in years and sex. Where HLA class I and class II types were available, the types were taken from metadata supplied by the sample provider, not from assay-based typing. Study-wide findings and limitations: How much clinical and demographic metadata was included differed by source and by participant, and the metadata was provided uncurated.

The collaborating institutions used their own protocols to collect whole blood in K2EDTA tubes. For TCRbeta analysis, collaborators shipped samples in one of three forms: frozen whole blood, isolated PBMCs, or DNA extracted from either of those sample types. TCRbeta CDR3 regions were amplified from genomic DNA by means of the immunoSEQ Assay, a bias-controlled multiplex PCR. In the paper's pipeline: Within the assay, amplification of reference gene primers was used to estimate how many nucleated cells each sample contained. Sequence reads were collapsed and filtered to measure the absolute abundance of every unique TCRbeta CDR3 rearrangement. For each sample, productive Simpson clonality was calculated by taking the square root of Simpson's diversity index across productive rearrangements. TCRdb holds this immuneACCESS table with in-frame rearrangements only. Some clones are missing; in checked studies, unresolved V genes explain under half, and the rest has no known cause. V, J and clone size derive from that table, while D and trimming were established from the DNA sequence. This sample has some 110,000 clones in its table, and about 82% of those were observed once. The ten largest make up around 16% of the sample.

Measured from the cysteine to the phenylalanine, the CDR3 is 13 residues long. Only the CDR3 DNA stays, 39 bases, in frame from base 1. Trimming takes 6 bases off V and 4 bases off J; junction bases not matched to a gene: 3. The sequenced sample was peripheral blood. Recombination joined TRBV12-3 or TRBV12-4 with TRBJ1-5, with 7 bases in between that match TRBD1. The origin of this receptor is a man in his 60s with active or convalescent COVID-19. The sequenced DNA is TGTGCCAGCAGGATGGGACAGAATCAGCCCCAGCATTTT. Translated, it gives CASRMGQNQPQHF.